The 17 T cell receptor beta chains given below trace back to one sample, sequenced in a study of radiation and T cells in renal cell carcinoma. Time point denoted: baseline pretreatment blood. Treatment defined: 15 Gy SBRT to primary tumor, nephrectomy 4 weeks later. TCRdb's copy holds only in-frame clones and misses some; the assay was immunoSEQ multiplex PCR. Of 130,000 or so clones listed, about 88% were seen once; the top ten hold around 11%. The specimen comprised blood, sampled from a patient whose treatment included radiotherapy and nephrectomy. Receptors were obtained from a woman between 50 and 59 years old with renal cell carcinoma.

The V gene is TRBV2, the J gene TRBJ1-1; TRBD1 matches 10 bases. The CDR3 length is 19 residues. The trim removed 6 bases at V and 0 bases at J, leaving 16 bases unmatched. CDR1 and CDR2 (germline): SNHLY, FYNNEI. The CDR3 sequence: CASRGIRDRGVIMNTEAFF. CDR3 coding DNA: TGTGCCAGCAGGGGGATAAGGGACAGGGGAGTTATTATGAACACTGAAGCTTTCTTT.

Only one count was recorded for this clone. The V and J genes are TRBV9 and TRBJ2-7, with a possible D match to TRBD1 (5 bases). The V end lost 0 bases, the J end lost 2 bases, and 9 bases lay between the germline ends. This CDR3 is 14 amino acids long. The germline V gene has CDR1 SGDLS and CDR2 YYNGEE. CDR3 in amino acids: CASSVGDSTYEQYF. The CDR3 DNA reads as TGTGCCAGCAGCGTAGGTGACAGCACCTACGAGCAGTACTTC.

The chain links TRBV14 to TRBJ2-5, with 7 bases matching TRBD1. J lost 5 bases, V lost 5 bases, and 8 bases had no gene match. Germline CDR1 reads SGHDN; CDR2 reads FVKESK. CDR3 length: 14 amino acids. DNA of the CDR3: TGTGCCAGCAGCTCAGGGGGAATGTGGGAGACCCAGTACTTC. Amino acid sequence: CASSSGGMWETQYF.

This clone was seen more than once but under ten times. This CDR3 reads CASSTRIGSPEAFF. The CDR3 DNA is TGTGCCAGCAGCACCCGGATAGGGTCCCCTGAAGCTTTCTTT. V gene TRBV16 combines with J gene TRBJ1-1; D unresolved. Germline CDR1 and CDR2: KGHSY and FQNENV. The CDR3 runs to 14 residues. V was cut by 5 bases and J by 6 bases, with 16 bases left in between.

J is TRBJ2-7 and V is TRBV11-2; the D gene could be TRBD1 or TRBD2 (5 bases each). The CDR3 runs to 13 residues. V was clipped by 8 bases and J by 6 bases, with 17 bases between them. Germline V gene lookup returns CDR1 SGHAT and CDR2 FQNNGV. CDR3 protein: CASLGTTIGEQYF. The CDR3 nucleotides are TGTGCCAGCCTCGGGACGACAATCGGCGAGCAGTACTTC.

In nucleotides, the CDR3 is TGTGCCAGCAGCTTAGGGGGCAGGGAGCAGTACTTC. This codes for CASSLGGREQYF. The chain recombines TRBV7-3 with TRBJ2-7; TRBD1 is a possible D gene (6 bases). With 2 bases removed from V and 7 bases from J, the gap between germline ends came to 9 bases. Germline V gives CDR1 SGHTA, CDR2 FQGTGA. This CDR3 contains 12 residues. Filled out from reference TRBV7-3 and TRBJ2-7, the complete variable domain reads GAGVSQTPSNKVTEKGKYVELRCDPISGHTALYWYRQSLGQGPEFLIYFQGTGAADDSGLPNDRFFAVRPEGSVSTLKIQRTERGDSAVYLCASSLGGREQYFGPGTRLTVT.

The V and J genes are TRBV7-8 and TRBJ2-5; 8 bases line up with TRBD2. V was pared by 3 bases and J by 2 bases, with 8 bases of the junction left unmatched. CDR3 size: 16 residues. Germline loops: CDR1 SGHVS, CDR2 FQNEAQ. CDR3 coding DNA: TGTGCCAGCAGCTTTTTCCGGGGGGGAGGGCAAGAGACCCAGTACTTC. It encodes CASSFFRGGGQETQYF.

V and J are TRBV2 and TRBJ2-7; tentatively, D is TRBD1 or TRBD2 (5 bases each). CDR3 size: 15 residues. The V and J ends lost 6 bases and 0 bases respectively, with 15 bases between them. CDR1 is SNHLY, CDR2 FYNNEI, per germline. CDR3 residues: CASRVGTRDSYEQYF. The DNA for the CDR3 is TGTGCCAGCAGGGTAGGGACCAGGGACTCCTACGAGCAGTACTTC.

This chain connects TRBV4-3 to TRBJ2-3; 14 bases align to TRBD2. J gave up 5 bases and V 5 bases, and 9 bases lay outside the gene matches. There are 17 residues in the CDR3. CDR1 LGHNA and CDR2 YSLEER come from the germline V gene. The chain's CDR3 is CASSYRLAGGQRDTQYF. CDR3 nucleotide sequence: TGCGCCAGCAGCTATAGACTAGCGGGGGGGCAGAGAGATACGCAGTATTTT.

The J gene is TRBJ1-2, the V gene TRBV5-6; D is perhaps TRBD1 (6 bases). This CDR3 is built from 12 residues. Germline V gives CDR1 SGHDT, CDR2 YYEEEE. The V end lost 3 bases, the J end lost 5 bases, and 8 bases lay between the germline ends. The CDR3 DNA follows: TGTGCCAGCAGCTCTGGACAGTATGGCTACACCTTC. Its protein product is CASSSGQYGYTF.

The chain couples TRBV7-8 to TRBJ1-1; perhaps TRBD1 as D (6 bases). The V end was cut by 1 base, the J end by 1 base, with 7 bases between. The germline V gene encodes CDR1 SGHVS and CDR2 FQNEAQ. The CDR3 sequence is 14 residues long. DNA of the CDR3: TGTGCCAGCAGCTTAGAAGGGGGGAACACTGAAGCTTTCTTT. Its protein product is CASSLEGGNTEAFF.

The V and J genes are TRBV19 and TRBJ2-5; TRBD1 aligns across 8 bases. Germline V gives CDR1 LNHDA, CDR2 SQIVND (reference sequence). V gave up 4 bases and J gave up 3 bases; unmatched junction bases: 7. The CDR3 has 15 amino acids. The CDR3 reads CASSKTGALKETQYF. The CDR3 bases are TGTGCCAGTAGTAAGACAGGGGCTTTGAAAGAGACCCAGTACTTC.

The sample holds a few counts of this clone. The CDR3 is CASTLSSQGGEQFF. CDR3 nucleotides: TGTGCCAGCACCCTTTCCTCCCAGGGTGGTGAGCAGTTCTTC. The rearrangement links TRBV2 to TRBJ2-1, with D possibly matching TRBD1 (5 bases). CDR1 and CDR2 (germline): SNHLY, FYNNEI. V was cut by 7 bases and J by 9 bases, with 19 bases left in between. The CDR3 is 14 amino acids.

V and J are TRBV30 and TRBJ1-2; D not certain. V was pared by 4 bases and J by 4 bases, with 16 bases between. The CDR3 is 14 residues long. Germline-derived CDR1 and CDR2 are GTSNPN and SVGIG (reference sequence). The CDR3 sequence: CAWKRLKSSYGYTF. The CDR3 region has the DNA TGTGCCTGGAAGCGACTAAAAAGCTCCTATGGCTACACCTTC. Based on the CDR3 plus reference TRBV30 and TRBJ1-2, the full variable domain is SQTIHQWPATLVQPVGSPLSLECTVEGTSNPNLYWYRQAAGRGLQLLFYSVGIGQISSEVPQNLSASRPQDRQFILSSKKLLLSDSGFYLCAWKRLKSSYGYTFGSGTRLTVV.

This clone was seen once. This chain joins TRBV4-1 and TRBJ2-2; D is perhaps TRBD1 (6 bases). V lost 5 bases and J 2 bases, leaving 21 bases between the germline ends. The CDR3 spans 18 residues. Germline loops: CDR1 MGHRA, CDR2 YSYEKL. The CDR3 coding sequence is TGCGCCAGCAGCTTCCGGGACACCGATTCAGTTAACACCGGGGAGCTGTTTTTT. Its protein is CASSFRDTDSVNTGELFF.

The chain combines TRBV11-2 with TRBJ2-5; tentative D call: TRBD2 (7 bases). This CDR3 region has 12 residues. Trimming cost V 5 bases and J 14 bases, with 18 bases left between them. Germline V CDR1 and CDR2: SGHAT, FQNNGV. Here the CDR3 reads CASSENAAGAYF. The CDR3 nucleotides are TGTGCCAGCAGCGAAAACGCGGCGGGGGCCTACTTC.

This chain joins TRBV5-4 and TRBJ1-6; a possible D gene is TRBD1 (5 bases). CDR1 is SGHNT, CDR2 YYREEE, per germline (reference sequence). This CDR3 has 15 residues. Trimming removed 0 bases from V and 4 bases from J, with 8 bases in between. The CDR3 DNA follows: TGTGCCAGCAGCTTGGGTAGGGGTTATAATTCACCCCTCCACTTT. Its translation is CASSLGRGYNSPLHF.